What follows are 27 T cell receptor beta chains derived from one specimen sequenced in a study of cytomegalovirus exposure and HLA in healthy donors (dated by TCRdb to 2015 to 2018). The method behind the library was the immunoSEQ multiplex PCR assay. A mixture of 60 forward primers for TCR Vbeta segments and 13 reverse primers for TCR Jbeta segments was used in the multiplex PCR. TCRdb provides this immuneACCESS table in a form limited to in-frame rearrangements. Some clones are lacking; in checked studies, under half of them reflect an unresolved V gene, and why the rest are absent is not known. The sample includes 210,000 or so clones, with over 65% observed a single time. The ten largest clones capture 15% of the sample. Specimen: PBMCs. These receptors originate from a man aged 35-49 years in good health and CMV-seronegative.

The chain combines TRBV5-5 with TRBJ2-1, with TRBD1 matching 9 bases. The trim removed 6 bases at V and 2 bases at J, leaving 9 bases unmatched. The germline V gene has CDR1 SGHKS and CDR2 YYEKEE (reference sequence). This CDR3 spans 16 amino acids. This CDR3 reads CASKRTGEAPYNEQFF. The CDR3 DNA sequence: TGTGCCAGCAAACGGACAGGGGAGGCCCCCTACAATGAGCAGTTCTTC.

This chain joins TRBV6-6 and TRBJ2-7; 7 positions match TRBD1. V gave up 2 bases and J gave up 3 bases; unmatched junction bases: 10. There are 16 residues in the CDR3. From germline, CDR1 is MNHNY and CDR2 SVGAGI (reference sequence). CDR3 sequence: CASSYTGVEPLYEQYF. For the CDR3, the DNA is TGTGCCAGCAGTTACACAGGGGTCGAACCGCTCTACGAGCAGTACTTC.

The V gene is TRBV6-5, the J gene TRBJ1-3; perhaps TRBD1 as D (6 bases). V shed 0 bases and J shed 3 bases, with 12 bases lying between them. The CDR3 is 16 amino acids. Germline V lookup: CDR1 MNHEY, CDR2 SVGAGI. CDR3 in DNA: TGTGCCAGCAGTTACTCGAACGGCAGGGGTGGAAACACCATATATTTT. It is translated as CASSYSNGRGGNTIYF.

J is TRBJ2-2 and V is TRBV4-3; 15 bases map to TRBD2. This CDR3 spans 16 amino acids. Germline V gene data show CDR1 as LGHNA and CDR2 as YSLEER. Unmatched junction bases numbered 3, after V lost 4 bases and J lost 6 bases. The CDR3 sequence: CASSPRTSGGAGELFF. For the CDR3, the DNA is TGCGCCAGCAGCCCTAGGACTAGCGGGGGGGCCGGGGAGCTGTTTTTT.

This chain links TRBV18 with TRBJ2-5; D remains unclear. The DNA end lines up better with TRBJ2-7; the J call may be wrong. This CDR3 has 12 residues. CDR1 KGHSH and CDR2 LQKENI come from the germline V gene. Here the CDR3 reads CASSPQPYEQYF. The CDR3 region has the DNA TGTGCCAGCTCACCCCAACCCTACGAGCAGTACTTC.

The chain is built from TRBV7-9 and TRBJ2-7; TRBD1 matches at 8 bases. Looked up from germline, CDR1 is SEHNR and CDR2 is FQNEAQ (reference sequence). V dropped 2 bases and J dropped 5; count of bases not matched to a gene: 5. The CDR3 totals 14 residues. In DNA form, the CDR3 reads TGTGCCAGCAGCTTAAGGACAGGGTCCGACGAGCAGTACTTC. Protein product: CASSLRTGSDEQYF. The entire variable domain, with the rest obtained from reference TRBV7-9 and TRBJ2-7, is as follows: DTGVSQNPRHKITKRGQNVTFRCDPISEHNRLYWYRQTLGQGPEFLTYFQNEAQLEKSRLLSDRFSAERPKGSFSTLEIQRTEQGDSAMYLCASSLRTGSDEQYFGPGTRLTVT.

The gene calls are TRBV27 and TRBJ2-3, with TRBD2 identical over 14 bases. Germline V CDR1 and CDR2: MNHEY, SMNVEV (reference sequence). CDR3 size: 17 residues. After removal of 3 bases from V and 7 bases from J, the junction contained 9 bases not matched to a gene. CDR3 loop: CASSFQRLAGGLNTQYF. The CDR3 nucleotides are TGTGCCAGCAGTTTTCAACGACTAGCGGGAGGGCTGAATACGCAGTATTTT.

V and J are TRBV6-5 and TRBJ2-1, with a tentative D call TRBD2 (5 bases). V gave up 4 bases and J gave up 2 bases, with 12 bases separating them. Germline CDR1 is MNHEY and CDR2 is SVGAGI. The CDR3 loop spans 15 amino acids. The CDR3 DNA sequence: TGTGCCAGCAGTTCCCCAGGACTGGCCTACAATGAGCAGTTCTTC. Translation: CASSSPGLAYNEQFF.

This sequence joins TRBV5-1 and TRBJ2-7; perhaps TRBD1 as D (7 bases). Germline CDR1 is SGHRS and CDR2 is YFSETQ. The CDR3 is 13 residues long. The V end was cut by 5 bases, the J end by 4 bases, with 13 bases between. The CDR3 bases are TGCGCCAGCAGGCGGGACAGAAGGTACGAGCAGTACTTC. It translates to CASRRDRRYEQYF. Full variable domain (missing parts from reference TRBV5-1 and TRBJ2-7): KAGVTQTPRYLIKTRGQQVTLSCSPISGHRSVSWYQQTPGQGLQFLFEYFSETQRNKGNFPGRFSGRQFSNSRSEMNVSTLELGDSALYLCASRRDRRYEQYFGPGTRLTVT.

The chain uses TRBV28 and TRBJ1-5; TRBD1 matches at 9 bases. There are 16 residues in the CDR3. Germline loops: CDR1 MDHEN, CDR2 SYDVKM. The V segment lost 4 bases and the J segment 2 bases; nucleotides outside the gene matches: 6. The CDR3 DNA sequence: TGTGCCAGCAGTTCCCAGGACAGGGGCGGCAATCAGCCCCAGCATTTT. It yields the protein CASSSQDRGGNQPQHF.

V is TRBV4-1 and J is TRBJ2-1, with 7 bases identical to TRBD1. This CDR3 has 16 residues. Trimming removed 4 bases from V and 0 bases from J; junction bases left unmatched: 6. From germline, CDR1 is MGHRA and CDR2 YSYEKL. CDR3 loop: CASSLLQGSSYNEQFF. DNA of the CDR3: TGCGCCAGCAGCCTCCTACAGGGGAGCTCCTACAATGAGCAGTTCTTC.

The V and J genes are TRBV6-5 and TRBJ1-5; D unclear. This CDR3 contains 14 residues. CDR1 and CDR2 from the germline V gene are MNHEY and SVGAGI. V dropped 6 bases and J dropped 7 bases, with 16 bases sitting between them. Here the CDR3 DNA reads TGTGCCAGCAGCCCGGACGGGAACGGACAGCCCCAGCATTTT. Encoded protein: CASSPDGNGQPQHF.

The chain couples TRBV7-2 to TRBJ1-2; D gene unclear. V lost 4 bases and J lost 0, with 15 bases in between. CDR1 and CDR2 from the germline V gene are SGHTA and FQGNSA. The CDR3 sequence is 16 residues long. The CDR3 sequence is CASSSPGRGANYGYTF. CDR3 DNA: TGTGCCAGCAGCTCCCCTGGCCGGGGAGCTAACTATGGCTACACCTTC.

The CDR3 protein is CASSMEISNQPQHF. CDR3 bases: TGTGCCAGTAGTATGGAGATCAGCAATCAGCCCCAGCATTTT. The chain has TRBV19 and TRBJ1-5; D not certain. The ends were cut back, 3 bases at V and 1 base at J, with 7 bases in the middle. The germline V gene has CDR1 LNHDA and CDR2 SQIVND (reference sequence). CDR3 length: 14 residues. Based on the CDR3 plus reference TRBV19 and TRBJ1-5, the full variable domain is DGGITQSPKYLFRKEGQNVTLSCEQNLNHDAMYWYRQDPGQGLRLIYYSQIVNDFQKGDIAEGYSVSREKKESFPLTVTSAQKNPTAFYLCASSMEISNQPQHFGDGTRLSIL.

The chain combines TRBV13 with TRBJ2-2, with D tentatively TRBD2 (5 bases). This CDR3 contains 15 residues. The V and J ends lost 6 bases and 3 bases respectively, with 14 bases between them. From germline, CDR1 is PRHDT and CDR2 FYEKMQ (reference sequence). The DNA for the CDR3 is TGTGCCAGCAGTTCCGGGATTACGTACACCGGGGAGCTGTTTTTT. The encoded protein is CASSSGITYTGELFF. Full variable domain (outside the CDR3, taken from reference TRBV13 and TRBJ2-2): AAGVIQSPRHLIKEKRETATLKCYPIPRHDTVYWYQQGPGQDPQFLISFYEKMQSDKGSIPDRFSAQQFSDYHSELNMSSLELGDSALYFCASSSGITYTGELFFGEGSRLTVL.

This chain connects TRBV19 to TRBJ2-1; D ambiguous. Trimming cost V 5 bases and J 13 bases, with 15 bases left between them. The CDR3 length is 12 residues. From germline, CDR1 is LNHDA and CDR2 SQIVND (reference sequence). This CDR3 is CASSSGGPLQFF. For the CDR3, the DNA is TGTGCCAGTAGTTCAGGTGGTCCGCTTCAGTTCTTC. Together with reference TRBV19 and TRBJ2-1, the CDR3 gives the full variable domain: DGGITQSPKYLFRKEGQNVTLSCEQNLNHDAMYWYRQDPGQGLRLIYYSQIVNDFQKGDIAEGYSVSREKKESFPLTVTSAQKNPTAFYLCASSSGGPLQFFGPGTRLTVL.

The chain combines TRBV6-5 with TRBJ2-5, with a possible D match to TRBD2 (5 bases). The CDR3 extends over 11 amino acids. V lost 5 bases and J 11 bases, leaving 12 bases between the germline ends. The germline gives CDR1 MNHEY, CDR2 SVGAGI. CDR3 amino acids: CASSNNWEQYF. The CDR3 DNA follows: TGTGCCAGCAGTAACAATTGGGAGCAGTACTTC.

DNA of the CDR3: TGTGCCAGCAGCCCCGGGACAGGGGGAAATTCACCCCTCCACTTT. It yields the protein CASSPGTGGNSPLHF. The chain links TRBV5-6 to TRBJ1-6; 11 nucleotides line up with TRBD1. CDR3 length: 15 amino acids. Germline V CDR1 and CDR2: SGHDT, YYEEEE. V was clipped by 4 bases and J by 7 bases; unmatched bases: 4. The full variable domain, its missing parts supplied by reference TRBV5-6 and TRBJ1-6, is DAGVTQSPTHLIKTRGQQVTLRCSPKSGHDTVSWYQQALGQGPQFIFQYYEEEERQRGNFPDRFSGHQFPNYSSELNVNALLLGDSALYLCASSPGTGGNSPLHFGNGTRLTVT.

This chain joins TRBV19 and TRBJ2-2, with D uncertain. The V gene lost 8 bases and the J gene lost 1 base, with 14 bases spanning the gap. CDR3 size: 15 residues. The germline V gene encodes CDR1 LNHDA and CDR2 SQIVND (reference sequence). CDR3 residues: CASGTVFGNTGELFF. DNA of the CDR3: TGTGCCAGTGGCACAGTCTTTGGGAACACCGGGGAGCTGTTTTTT.

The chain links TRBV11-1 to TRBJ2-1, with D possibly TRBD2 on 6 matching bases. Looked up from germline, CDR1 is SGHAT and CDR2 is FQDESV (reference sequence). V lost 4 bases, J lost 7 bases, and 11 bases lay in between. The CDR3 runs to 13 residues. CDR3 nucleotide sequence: TGTGCCAGCAGCTGGGGGGAGGCGAATGAGCAGTTCTTC. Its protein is CASSWGEANEQFF. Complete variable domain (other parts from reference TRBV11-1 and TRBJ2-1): EAEVAQSPRYKITEKSQAVAFWCDPISGHATLYWYRQILGQGPELLVQFQDESVVDDSQLPKDRFSAERLKGVDSTLKIQPAELGDSAMYLCASSWGEANEQFFGPGTRLTVL.

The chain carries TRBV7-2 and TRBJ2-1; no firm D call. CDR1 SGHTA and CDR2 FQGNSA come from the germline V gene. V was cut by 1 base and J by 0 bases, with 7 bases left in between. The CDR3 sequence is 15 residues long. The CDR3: CASSLDRSSYNEQFF. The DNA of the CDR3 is TGTGCCAGCAGCTTAGATAGGAGCTCCTACAATGAGCAGTTCTTC.

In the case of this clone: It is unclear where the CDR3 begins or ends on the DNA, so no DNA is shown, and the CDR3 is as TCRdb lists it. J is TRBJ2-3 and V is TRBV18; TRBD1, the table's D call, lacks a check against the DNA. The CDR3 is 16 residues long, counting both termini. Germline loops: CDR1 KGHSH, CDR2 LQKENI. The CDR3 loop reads CASSPLWQGGTDTQYF.

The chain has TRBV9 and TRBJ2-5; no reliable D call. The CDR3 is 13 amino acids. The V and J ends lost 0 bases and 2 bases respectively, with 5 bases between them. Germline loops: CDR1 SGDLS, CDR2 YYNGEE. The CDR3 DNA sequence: TGTGCCAGCAGCGTAGGGCCGCAAGAGACCCAGTACTTC. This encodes CASSVGPQETQYF.

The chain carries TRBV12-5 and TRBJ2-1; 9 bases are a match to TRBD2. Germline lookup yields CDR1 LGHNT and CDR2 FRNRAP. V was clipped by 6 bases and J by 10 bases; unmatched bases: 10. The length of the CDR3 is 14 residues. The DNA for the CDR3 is TGTGCTAGTGGCGCGGGAGGGCCGACGGGCGAGCAGTTCTTC. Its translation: CASGAGGPTGEQFF.

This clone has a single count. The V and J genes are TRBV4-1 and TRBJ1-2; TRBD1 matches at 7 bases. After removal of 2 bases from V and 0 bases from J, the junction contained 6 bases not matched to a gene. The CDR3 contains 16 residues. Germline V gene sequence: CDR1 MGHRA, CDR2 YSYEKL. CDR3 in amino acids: CASSQTGAPTNYGYTF. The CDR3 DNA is TGCGCCAGCAGCCAAACAGGGGCCCCAACTAACTATGGCTACACCTTC.

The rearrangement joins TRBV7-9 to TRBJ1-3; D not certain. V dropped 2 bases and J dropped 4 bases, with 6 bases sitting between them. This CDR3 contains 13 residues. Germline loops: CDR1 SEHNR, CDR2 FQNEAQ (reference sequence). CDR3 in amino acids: CASSLYLGNTIYF. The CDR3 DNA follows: TGTGCCAGCAGCTTATATCTGGGAAACACCATATATTTT.

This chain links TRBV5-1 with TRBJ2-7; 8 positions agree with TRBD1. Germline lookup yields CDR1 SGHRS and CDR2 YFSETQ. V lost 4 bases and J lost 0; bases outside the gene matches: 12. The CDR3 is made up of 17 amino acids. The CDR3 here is CASSPGTGGFSSYEQYF. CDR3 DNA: TGCGCCAGCAGCCCCGGGACAGGCGGCTTTAGCTCCTACGAGCAGTACTTC.